This TCR beta chain was profiled in a study of T-cell reconstitution after alpha-beta-depleted transplantation in children (dated by TCRdb to the mid-2010s). General notes on the study: Using TCR repertoire profiling, the study followed T-cell immune reconstitution in a quantitative way in children after TCRalphabeta/CD19-depleted allogeneic hematopoietic cell transplantation. General study outcomes and caveats: In some patients, high TCRbeta diversity at day 60 was attributed to recipient T cells and intrathymic progenitors that had survived conditioning. The frequencies of hyperexpanded clones fell over the following months, and after one year, T-cell counts and TCRbeta diversity were mostly attributed to newly produced T cells. The apparently early alphabetaT-cell count recovery about two months after transplant was reportedly dependent on only several hundred rapidly expanded clones derived from non-depleted graft cells.

This clonotype appeared many times. The antigen it binds to is not known. Per-base quality was not reported, and no clone a single base away is much larger than it. Library preparation was by PCR. The listed sequencing device is Illumina HiSeq 2500. TCR library preparation used molecular barcoding, with unique molecular identifiers applied to normalize quantification of the TCRbeta repertoire. The public reads were quality trimmed at Q25 with fastp and then assembled into clones with MiXCR by TCRdb, keeping productive beta chains. Every CDR3 protein is listed once, alongside the most common genes and DNA of its rows. The sample table shows about 150,000 distinct CDR3 sequences, and approximately 10% are seen once. Jointly, the top ten make up about 13% of the sample. The intended sense of this specimen's treatment or condition label: allogeneic hematopoietic cell transplantation with graft depleted of TCRalphabeta T cells and CD19 B cells. Transplant recipients were children who received TCRalphabeta/CD19-depleted allogeneic hematopoietic cell grafts.

From cysteine to phenylalanine, the CDR3 is 13 amino acids long. The sequence is cut down to CDR3 DNA, 39 bases in frame from base 1. Based on the germline V gene, the CDR1 and CDR2 sequences are MNHEY and SVGAGI. The germline ends are 11 bases apart after V is trimmed by 7 bases and J by 2 bases. The sequence was collected from a boy between 2 and 10 years old with acute myeloid leukemia, due to receive a stem cell transplant. The material sequenced was PBMCs, taken before TCRalphabeta/CD19-depleted stem cell transplant. The V and J genes are TRBV6-5 and TRBJ1-1; the D segment cannot be called with confidence. CDR3 region: CASTPALNTEAFF. The DNA sequence is given as TGTGCCAGCACCCCGGCCTTAAACACTGAAGCTTTCTTT.